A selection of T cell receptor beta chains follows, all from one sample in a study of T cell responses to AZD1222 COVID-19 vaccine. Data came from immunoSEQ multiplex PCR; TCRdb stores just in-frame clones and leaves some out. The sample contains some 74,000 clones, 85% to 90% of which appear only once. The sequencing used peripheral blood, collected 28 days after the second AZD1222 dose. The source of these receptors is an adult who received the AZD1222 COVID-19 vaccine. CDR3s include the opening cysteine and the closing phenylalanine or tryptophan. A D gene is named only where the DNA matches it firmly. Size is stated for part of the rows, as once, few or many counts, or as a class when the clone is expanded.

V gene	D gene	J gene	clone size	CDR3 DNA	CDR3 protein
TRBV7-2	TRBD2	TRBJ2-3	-	TGTGCCAGCAGCTTACGGACTAGCGGAGTGGGAGATACGCAGTATTTT	CASSLRTSGVGDTQYF
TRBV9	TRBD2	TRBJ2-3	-	TGTGCCAGCAGCGTATCGACTAGCGGGGGAACAGATACGCAGTATTTT	CASSVSTSGGTDTQYF
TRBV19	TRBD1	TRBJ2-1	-	TGTGCCAGTAGTAGGGGACAGTCGGTCAACAATGAGCAGTTCTTC	CASSRGQSVNNEQFF
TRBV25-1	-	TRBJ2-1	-	TGTGCCAGCACCCCCCCGGGACTCCACAATGAGCAGTTCTTC	CASTPPGLHNEQFF
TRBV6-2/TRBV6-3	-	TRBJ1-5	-	TGTGCCAGCAGTTCCGGGACACTTTATAGCAATCAGCCCCAGCATTTT	CASSSGTLYSNQPQHF
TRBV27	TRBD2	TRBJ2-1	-	TGTGCCAGCAGTTCCGGACTAGTCTATGAGCAGTTCTTC	CASSSGLVYEQFF
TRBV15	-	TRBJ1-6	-	TGTGCCACCAGCATAAGGTTCGGCGGCAGAGGGTTGAATTCACCCCTCCACTTT	CATSIRFGGRGLNSPLHF
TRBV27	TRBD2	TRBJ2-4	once	TGTGCCAGCAGTTTAAGCGGGGGGGCCAACATTCAGTACTTC	CASSLSGGANIQYF
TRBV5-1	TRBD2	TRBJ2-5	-	TGCGCCAGCAGCTTCGGAGCGGGGGGATCGGAGACCCAGTACTTC	CASSFGAGGSETQYF
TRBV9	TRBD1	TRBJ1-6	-	TGTGCCAGCAGCGTAGGAGGTGGGACAGGGACTTCACCCCTCCACTTT	CASSVGGGTGTSPLHF
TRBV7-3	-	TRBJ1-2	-	TGTGCCAGCAGCTTACCAGGGGCCGGCTACACCTTC	CASSLPGAGYTF
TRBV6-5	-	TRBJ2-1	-	TGTGCCAGCGGAACCCGGGGGTACAATGAGCAGTTCTTC	CASGTRGYNEQFF
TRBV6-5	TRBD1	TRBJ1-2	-	TGTGCCAGCACCGGGACAGGGAATGGCTACACCTTC	CASTGTGNGYTF
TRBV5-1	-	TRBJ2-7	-	TGCGCCAGCAGCTTGGCTCCGGGACCCACGCGGGAGCAGTACTTC	CASSLAPGPTREQYF
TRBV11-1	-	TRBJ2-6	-	TGTGCCAGCAGCTTCTGGACAGTGACCGGGGCCAACGTCCTGACTTTC	CASSFWTVTGANVLTF
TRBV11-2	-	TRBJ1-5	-	TGTGCCAGCAGCTTCGGGGCAGGGGGCAATCAGCCCCAGCATTTT	CASSFGAGGNQPQHF
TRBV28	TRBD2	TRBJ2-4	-	TGTGCCAGCAGTCGGGGGGGCAGCCTAGCCAAAAACATTCAGTACTTC	CASSRGGSLAKNIQYF
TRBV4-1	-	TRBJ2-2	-	TGCGCCAGCAGCATAGCTGACAGGAACACCGGGGAGCTGTTTTTT	CASSIADRNTGELFF
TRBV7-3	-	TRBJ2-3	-	TGTGCCAGCAGCTTTGTCCCCGGGGGTTCAGATACGCAGTATTTT	CASSFVPGGSDTQYF
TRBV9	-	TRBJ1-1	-	TGTGCCAGCAGCGTAGCAGGGTACAGTGAAGCTTTCTTT	CASSVAGYSEAFF
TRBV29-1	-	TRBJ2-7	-	TGCAGCGTTTCTCAAACAGGGTCACCCTACGAGCAGTACTTC	CSVSQTGSPYEQYF
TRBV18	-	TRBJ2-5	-	TGTGCCAGCTCAAGGGGCAGCCAAGAGACCCAGTACTTC	CASSRGSQETQYF
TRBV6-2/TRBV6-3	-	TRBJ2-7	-	TGTGCCAGCAGTTACGGGGGGCTGGGCTACGAGCAGTACTTC	CASSYGGLGYEQYF
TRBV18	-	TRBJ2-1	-	TGTGCCAGCGCCGGTTTCGATGAGCAGTTCTTC	CASAGFDEQFF
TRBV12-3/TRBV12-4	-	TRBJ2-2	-	TGTGCCACCAACACCGGGACCGGGGAGCTGTTTTTT	CATNTGTGELFF